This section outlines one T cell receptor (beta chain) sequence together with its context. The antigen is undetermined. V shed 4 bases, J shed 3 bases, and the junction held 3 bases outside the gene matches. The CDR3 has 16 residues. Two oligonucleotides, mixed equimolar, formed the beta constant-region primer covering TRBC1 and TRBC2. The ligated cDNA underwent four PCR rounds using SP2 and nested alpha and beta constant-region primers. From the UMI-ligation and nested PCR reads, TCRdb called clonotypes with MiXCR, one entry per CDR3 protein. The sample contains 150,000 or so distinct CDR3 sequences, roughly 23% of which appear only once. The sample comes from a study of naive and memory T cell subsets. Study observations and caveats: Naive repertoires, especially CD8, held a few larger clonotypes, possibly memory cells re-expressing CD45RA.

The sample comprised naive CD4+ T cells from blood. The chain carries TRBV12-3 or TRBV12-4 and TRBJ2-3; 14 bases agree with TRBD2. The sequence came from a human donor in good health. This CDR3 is CASSWGLAGVTDTQYF. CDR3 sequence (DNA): TGTGCCAGCAGTTGGGGACTAGCGGGAGTAACAGATACGCAGTATTTT.